One sample yielded the 13 T cell receptor beta chains listed below, sequenced in a study of T cells in Graves' hyperthyroidism and ophthalmopathy. TCR beta CDR3 sequences were amplified from RNA transcripts. Using the HTBI primer set, a first-round RT-PCR was run on the TCR CDR3. TCRdb re-called the multiplex PCR reads with MiXCR, one entry per CDR3 protein. The profile shows about half a million distinct CDR3 sequences, 15% to 20% of them singletons. Material: blood. Source of these receptors: a middle-aged man with Graves' ophthalmopathy.

This clonotype occurred a few times. CDR3 region: CASSLLRGGTSGGAGYNEQFF. The CDR3 bases are TGTGCCAGCAGTTTATTGAGGGGGGGGACTAGCGGGGGGGCGGGTTACAATGAGCAGTTCTTC. This rearrangement joins TRBV27 to TRBJ2-1; 16 nucleotides agree with TRBD2. The junction had 13 bases not matched to a gene; V was cut back by 1 base and J by 4 bases. CDR1 is MNHEY, CDR2 SMNVEV, per germline (reference sequence). The CDR3 runs to 21 residues.

The V gene is TRBV3-1, the J gene TRBJ1-2; D remains unclear. This CDR3 contains 14 residues. Trimming shortened V by 4 bases and J by 6 bases, and 15 bases separated the two germline ends. Germline V CDR1 and CDR2: LGHDT, YNNKEL (reference sequence). This CDR3 is CASSPGSGPHGYTF. Written as DNA, the CDR3 is TGTGCCAGCAGCCCCGGGTCAGGACCCCATGGCTACACCTTC.

A few counts support this clonotype. The rearrangement uses TRBV9 and TRBJ2-7, with TRBD2 matching over 10 bases. Unmatched junction bases numbered 6, after V lost 3 bases and J lost 3 bases. CDR1 SGDLS and CDR2 YYNGEE come from the germline V gene. The CDR3 sequence is 15 residues long. The CDR3 DNA sequence: TGTGCCAGCAGCGCCCGAGCGGGGGGGAACTACGAGCAGTACTTC. It translates to CASSARAGGNYEQYF.

The chain combines TRBV25-1 with TRBJ2-1; the match to TRBD2 covers 7 bases. CDR1 is MGHDK, CDR2 SYGVNS, per germline. The length of the CDR3 is 16 residues. V lost 0 bases, J lost 7 bases, and 9 bases stayed unmatched. The CDR3 region is CASSEYVGTNGNEQFF. The CDR3 nucleotides are TGTGCCAGCAGTGAATACGTGGGGACTAACGGAAATGAGCAGTTCTTC.

CDR3 sequence (DNA): TGCGGGGGGGACAGGGAGAAAGAGACCCAGTACTTC. Translating it yields CGGDREKETQYF. The V gene is TRBV20-1, the J gene TRBJ2-5, with 9 bases that match TRBD1. The CDR3 loop spans 12 amino acids. The germline CDR1 and CDR2 sequences are DFQATT and SNEGSKA (reference sequence).

This clonotype was found many times. The rearrangement uses TRBV11-2 and TRBJ2-1; D tentatively reads TRBD1 or TRBD2 (5 bases each). The V gene lost 6 bases and the J gene lost 10 bases, with 22 bases spanning the gap. CDR1 and CDR2 (germline): SGHAT, FQNNGV. This CDR3 spans 15 amino acids. The CDR3 spells CASRRAGTAAAEQFF. CDR3 nucleotide sequence: TGTGCCAGCAGGCGGGCAGGGACCGCCGCAGCGGAGCAGTTCTTC.

This clonotype was detected ten times or more. As DNA, the CDR3 is TGTGCCAGCAGCTTAAACAGGGTCAAGGGGACCCAGTACTTC. Its protein is CASSLNRVKGTQYF. This chain links TRBV7-2 with TRBJ2-5, with D perhaps TRBD1 (6 bases). This CDR3 contains 14 residues. The ends were cut back, 2 bases at V and 7 bases at J, with 14 bases in the middle. Per germline, CDR1 SGHTA and CDR2 FQGNSA.

At least ten counts were recorded for this clonotype. CDR3 region: CASSKTAGTEQYF. The CDR3 bases are TGCGCCAGCAGCAAGACAGCGGGGACCGAGCAGTACTTC. The chain employs TRBV5-1 and TRBJ2-7, with TRBD2 matching over 7 bases. The length of the CDR3 is 13 residues. Losses at the gene ends were 4 bases for V and 6 bases for J; bases not matched to a gene: 7. Per germline, CDR1 SGHRS and CDR2 YFSETQ.

Ten or more counts support this clonotype. This chain connects TRBV6-2 or TRBV6-3 to TRBJ1-1; no definite D call. The ends were cut back, 6 bases at V and 1 base at J, with 6 bases in the middle. The germline V gene has CDR1 MNHEY and CDR2 SVGEGT. The CDR3 is made up of 12 amino acids. CDR3 sequence (DNA): TGTGCCAGCAGACCACAGAACACTGAAGCTTTCTTT. Translation gives CASRPQNTEAFF.

This clonotype was observed a handful of times. The chain couples TRBV20-1 to TRBJ2-1; D perhaps matches TRBD2 (5 bases). Germline CDR1 DFQATT, CDR2 SNEGSKA (reference sequence). The CDR3 extends over 17 amino acids. The ends were cut back, 0 bases at V and 0 bases at J, with 15 bases in the middle. The CDR3 DNA follows: TGCAGTGCTAGAGATCTGCGGGCGCTGAGCTCCTACAATGAGCAGTTCTTC. It translates to CSARDLRALSSYNEQFF.

This chain joins TRBV20-1 and TRBJ2-3; 12 bases agree with TRBD2. The trim removed 5 bases at V and 4 bases at J, leaving 10 bases unmatched. The length of the CDR3 is 16 residues. Germline V lookup: CDR1 DFQATT, CDR2 SNEGSKA (reference sequence). The CDR3 loop is CSAPPTSGGKPDTQYF. CDR3 in DNA: TGCAGTGCTCCTCCCACTAGCGGGGGGAAGCCAGATACGCAGTATTTT.

This clonotype has a handful of counts. The chain combines TRBV10-3 with TRBJ2-5, with 11 bases aligning to TRBD2. With V trimmed by 8 bases and J by 2 bases, 4 bases remained unmatched. Germline V gene data show CDR1 as ENHRY and CDR2 as SYGVKD. CDR3 length: 14 amino acids. The CDR3 sequence is CAIGGTSGQETQYF. For the CDR3, the DNA is TGTGCCATCGGAGGGACTAGCGGACAAGAGACCCAGTACTTC.

The rearrangement links TRBV9 to TRBJ2-7, with D tentatively TRBD1 or TRBD2 (5 bases each). Germline values: CDR1 SGDLS, CDR2 YYNGEE. The CDR3 length is 14 residues. The ends were cut back, 0 bases at V and 5 bases at J, with 12 bases in the middle. The CDR3 sequence is CASSVEGARDEQYF. CDR3 nucleotide sequence: TGTGCCAGCAGCGTAGAAGGGGCGAGGGACGAGCAGTACTTC.